The 27 T cell receptor beta chains below were found in one sample sequenced in a study of shared clonotypes between healthy human individuals. Profiling relied on immunoSEQ multiplex PCR, and the TCRdb table lists in-frame clones only, not all of them. The data show a few million clones, 80% to 95% seen once. Input material: naive CD4+ T cells from PBMCs. Stated subset: CD45RA+ positively selected. The source is a man younger than 30 in good health. Some clones in this sample may be carry-over from other donors' samples.

The chain links TRBV29-1 to TRBJ2-3; TRBD1 might be the D (6 bases). With 7 bases removed from V and 0 bases from J, the gap between germline ends came to 23 bases. Germline assignment: CDR1 SQVTM and CDR2 ANQGSEA. This CDR3 comprises 17 residues. The CDR3 reads CSDLNTRGPKSTDTQYF. Written as DNA, the CDR3 is TGCAGCGACCTAAACACCAGGGGACCAAAGAGCACAGATACGCAGTATTTT.

The chain couples TRBV28 to TRBJ1-5; 9 bases are shared with TRBD1. The CDR3 has 14 amino acids. Germline CDR1 reads MDHEN; CDR2 reads SYDVKM. With V trimmed by 4 bases and J by 5 bases, 3 bases remained unmatched. CDR3 sequence: CASSSGTGYQPQHF. As DNA, the CDR3 is TGTGCCAGCAGTTCCGGGACAGGGTATCAGCCCCAGCATTTT.

The CDR3 bases are TGTGCCAGCAGCTTAGGGCTAGCGGGAGTAGGTGGCACAGATACGCAGTATTTT. It encodes CASSLGLAGVGGTDTQYF. V and J are TRBV7-3 and TRBJ2-3; 10 bases fit TRBD2. V dropped 2 bases and J dropped 1; count of bases not matched to a gene: 9. Per the germline V gene, CDR1 is SGHTA and CDR2 is FQGTGA. The CDR3 spans 18 residues.

The chain links TRBV5-4 to TRBJ2-7, with D maybe TRBD2 (7 bases). The CDR3 length is 17 residues. CDR1 is SGHNT and CDR2 is YYREEE in the germline V gene (reference sequence). Between the trimmed V and J ends, which lost 0 bases and 6 bases, there was a span of 22 bases. CDR3 residues: CASSLESGGGGSSEQYF. The CDR3 DNA follows: TGTGCCAGCAGCTTGGAGTCTGGTGGGGGCGGGAGCTCCGAGCAGTACTTC.

The chain is built from TRBV5-8 and TRBJ2-3, with TRBD2 matching over 11 bases. The junction had 7 bases not matched to a gene; V was cut back by 4 bases and J by 3 bases. The CDR3 is made up of 16 amino acids. Germline CDR1 SGHTS, CDR2 YDEGEE. The CDR3 DNA sequence: TGTGCCAGCAGCCTCCTAGCGGGAGGCCGGACAGATACGCAGTATTTT. Translated, it gives CASSLLAGGRTDTQYF.

In its sample, this clone was seen once. This chain links TRBV9 with TRBJ2-6; D not resolved. The CDR3 contains 13 residues. Trimming pared 3 bases from V and 2 bases from J, leaving 3 bases between. Germline V gene lookup returns CDR1 SGDLS and CDR2 YYNGEE. CDR3 bases: TGTGCCAGCAGCGACGCTGGGGCCAACGTCCTGACTTTC. Amino acids: CASSDAGANVLTF.

V gene TRBV19 combines with J gene TRBJ2-7; maybe TRBD1 (5 bases). The CDR3 is made up of 14 amino acids. With 4 bases removed from V and 0 bases from J, the gap between germline ends came to 10 bases. The germline CDR1 and CDR2 sequences are LNHDA and SQIVND (reference sequence). The CDR3 region is CASSSQGASYEQYF. For the CDR3, the DNA is TGTGCCAGTAGTAGCCAGGGTGCCTCCTACGAGCAGTACTTC.

The CDR3 region has the DNA TGTGCCAGCAACAGAAGACTAGCGGGAGGGGAAGAGACCCAGTACTTC. This codes for CASNRRLAGGEETQYF. The V gene is TRBV7-2, the J gene TRBJ2-5, with TRBD2 matching over 14 bases. The CDR3 spans 16 residues. The germline V gene has CDR1 SGHTA and CDR2 FQGNSA. V lost 7 bases to trimming and J lost 3 bases; unmatched junction nucleotides: 7.

V gene TRBV18 combines with J gene TRBJ2-6, with TRBD1 as a possible D gene (6 bases). Trimming cost V 6 bases and J 2 bases, with 17 bases left between them. Germline loops: CDR1 KGHSH, CDR2 LQKENI. The CDR3 sequence is 17 residues long. Here the CDR3 reads CASSPGTSGPGANVLTF. CDR3 coding DNA: TGTGCCAGCTCCCCCGGGACATCAGGCCCTGGGGCCAACGTCCTGACTTTC.

This clone has just one count. CDR3 protein: CASSLSGRARNEQFF. The CDR3 coding sequence is TGTGCCAGCAGCCTTAGCGGGAGGGCCCGAAATGAGCAGTTCTTC. The genes are TRBV27 and TRBJ2-1; 11 bases align to TRBD2. Germline V gene lookup returns CDR1 MNHEY and CDR2 SMNVEV (reference sequence). The CDR3 runs 15 residues. Losses at the gene ends were 6 bases for V and 7 bases for J; bases not matched to a gene: 8.

The V gene is TRBV2, the J gene TRBJ1-1, with D maybe TRBD1 (6 bases). The V gene's germline CDR1 is SNHLY and CDR2 FYNNEI. V shed 6 bases and J shed 5 bases, with 10 bases lying between them. The CDR3 runs to 12 residues. In DNA form, the CDR3 reads TGTGCCAGCAGGATGAGGGGGACTGAAGCTTTCTTT. This codes for CASRMRGTEAFF.

The genes are TRBV2 and TRBJ2-5; a weak D match, TRBD2 (6 bases). Trimming took off 11 bases at V and 4 bases at J, with 11 bases between the two ends. Germline CDR1 is SNHLY and CDR2 is FYNNEI. The CDR3 totals 11 residues. CDR3 residues: CACGGAETQYF. The CDR3 DNA reads as TGTGCCTGCGGAGGGGCAGAGACCCAGTACTTC.

The chain has TRBV9 and TRBJ1-5; the match to TRBD1 covers 7 bases. Germline V gene lookup returns CDR1 SGDLS and CDR2 YYNGEE. The CDR3 spans 14 residues. J lost 1 base, V lost 7 bases, and 5 bases had no gene match. The CDR3 loop is CASARGRSNQPQHF. The CDR3 coding sequence is TGTGCCAGCGCAAGGGGGCGAAGCAATCAGCCCCAGCATTTT. The entire variable domain, with the rest obtained from reference TRBV9 and TRBJ1-5, is as follows: DSGVTQTPKHLITATGQRVTLRCSPRSGDLSVYWYQQSLDQGLQFLIQYYNGEERAKGNILERFSAQQFPDLHSELNLSSLELGDSALYFCASARGRSNQPQHFGDGTRLSIL.

The rearrangement uses TRBV6-5 and TRBJ1-2; D not certain. Germline CDR1 reads MNHEY; CDR2 reads SVGAGI. Trimming pared 8 bases from V and 4 bases from J, leaving 14 bases between. This CDR3 is built from 13 residues. CDR3 sequence: CASSAGLGYGYTF. In DNA form, the CDR3 reads TGTGCCAGCTCGGCAGGACTCGGCTATGGCTACACCTTC.

This clone appeared a single time. J is TRBJ2-7 and V is TRBV4-2; 14 nucleotides line up with TRBD2. Germline V gives CDR1 LGHNA, CDR2 YNFKEQ. This CDR3 has 17 residues. J gave up 6 bases and V 4 bases, and 11 bases lay outside the gene matches. The CDR3 loop reads CASSRGTSGSWSSEQYF. CDR3 coding DNA: TGTGCCAGCAGCCGAGGGACTAGCGGGAGCTGGTCTTCCGAGCAGTACTTC.

The J gene is TRBJ2-7, the V gene TRBV19, with 7 positions matching TRBD2. The germline V gene has CDR1 LNHDA and CDR2 SQIVND (reference sequence). CDR3 length: 13 amino acids. The V and J ends lost 10 bases and 1 base, in that order; junction bases with no gene match: 7. Written as DNA, the CDR3 is TGTGCCACTATTTGGGGGGGTTCCTACGAGCAGTACTTC. Its protein product is CATIWGGSYEQYF.

The V and J genes are TRBV10-3 and TRBJ2-6; D uncertain. V gave up 0 bases and J gave up 1 base, with 4 bases separating them. In germline, CDR1 is ENHRY, CDR2 SYGVKD. This CDR3 contains 15 residues. The CDR3 coding sequence is TGTGCCATCAGTGAGTCCAGATCTGGGGCCAACGTCCTGACTTTC. Its protein product is CAISESRSGANVLTF.

The V call is TRBV5-1, the J call TRBJ1-1, with D unresolved. The CDR3 runs to 13 residues. Trimming cost V 0 bases and J 9 bases, with 12 bases left between them. Germline V gene data show CDR1 as SGHRS and CDR2 as YFSETQ. In DNA, the CDR3 is TGCGCCAGCAGCTTGGACCGGGTCGCCCAAGCTTTCTTT. Amino acid sequence: CASSLDRVAQAFF.

This chain joins TRBV7-9 and TRBJ2-2; D possibly corresponds to TRBD1 (5 bases). The ends were cut back, 6 bases at V and 4 bases at J, with 15 bases in the middle. Germline-derived CDR1 and CDR2 are SEHNR and FQNEAQ (reference sequence). The CDR3 runs to 15 residues. In DNA form, the CDR3 reads TGTGCCAGCAGAAACCCCAGGGTGACCACCGGGGAGCTGTTTTTT. The encoded protein is CASRNPRVTTGELFF.

The V gene is TRBV27, the J gene TRBJ2-3, with 10 bases identical to TRBD2. The length of the CDR3 is 19 residues. Trimming removed 5 bases from V and 5 bases from J; junction bases left unmatched: 19. Germline CDR1 reads MNHEY; CDR2 reads SMNVEV (reference sequence). In DNA form, the CDR3 reads TGTGCCAGCAGTCCAATAGCTAGCGGGAGCCGCCAAGAGAGAGATACGCAGTATTTT. Translating it yields CASSPIASGSRQERDTQYF.

V is TRBV16 and J is TRBJ1-2; D gene ambiguous. Germline values: CDR1 KGHSY, CDR2 FQNENV. This CDR3 spans 15 amino acids. V was clipped by 0 bases and J by 3 bases, with 11 bases between them. The chain's CDR3 is CASSQSWNSDYGYTF. The CDR3 DNA is TGTGCCAGCAGCCAATCTTGGAACTCAGACTATGGCTACACCTTC.

V gene TRBV19 combines with J gene TRBJ2-1, with 13 bases fitting TRBD2. Germline CDR1 LNHDA, CDR2 SQIVND (reference sequence). V dropped 4 bases and J dropped 4; count of bases not matched to a gene: 7. The CDR3 covers 17 residues. The CDR3 DNA reads TGTGCCAGTAGTACGCACGGGACTAGCGGGAATTACAATGAGCAGTTCTTC. Amino acids: CASSTHGTSGNYNEQFF.

The gene calls are TRBV7-6 and TRBJ2-7; D is possibly TRBD1 or TRBD2 (5 bases each). Trimming removed 1 base from V and 5 bases from J, with 12 bases in between. The germline gives CDR1 SGHVS, CDR2 FNYEAQ. The CDR3 loop spans 14 amino acids. CDR3 in DNA: TGTGCCAGCAGCTTAGGGTTTGTGGGGGACGAGCAGTACTTC. It is translated as CASSLGFVGDEQYF.

V and J are TRBV19 and TRBJ1-5, with D possibly TRBD1 on 6 matching bases. This CDR3 spans 16 amino acids. Trimming took off 6 bases at V and 1 base at J, with 16 bases between the two ends. Germline V gives CDR1 LNHDA, CDR2 SQIVND (reference sequence). This CDR3 reads CASRDGGAPSNQPQHF. The DNA for the CDR3 is TGTGCCAGTAGAGATGGGGGCGCCCCCAGCAATCAGCCCCAGCATTTT.

The chain recombines TRBV18 with TRBJ2-1, with D possibly matching TRBD2 (6 bases). The germline gives CDR1 KGHSH, CDR2 LQKENI. This CDR3 has 15 amino acids. Trimming pared 2 bases from V and 0 bases from J, leaving 8 bases between. Written as DNA, the CDR3 is TGTGCCAGCTCACCAGGGGGGAGCTCCTACAATGAGCAGTTCTTC. Encoded protein: CASSPGGSSYNEQFF.

The CDR3 sequence: CASSLEAGGLGQHF. CDR3 DNA: TGCGCCAGCAGCTTGGAGGCAGGGGGATTGGGACAGCATTTT. J is TRBJ1-5 and V is TRBV5-1; TRBD1 matches at 7 bases. This CDR3 is built from 14 residues. J gave up 13 bases and V 0 bases, and 10 bases lay outside the gene matches. Per the germline V gene, CDR1 is SGHRS and CDR2 is YFSETQ.

The rearrangement joins TRBV29-1 to TRBJ2-3; 8 bases map to TRBD1. Unmatched junction bases numbered 11, after V lost 1 base and J lost 2 bases. CDR1 is SQVTM and CDR2 is ANQGSEA in the germline V gene. The CDR3 totals 17 residues. The CDR3 DNA is TGCAGCGTTGAAGGGACTGGCGCAGGGGGCGACACAGATACGCAGTATTTT. As protein: CSVEGTGAGGDTDTQYF.